The 22 T cell receptor beta chains reported below all come from one sample, sequenced in a study of T cell changes during pregnancy in multiple sclerosis. The assay was immunoSEQ multiplex PCR, and TCRdb's table has in-frame clones only and misses some. The table lists about 62,000 clones, around 93% of them singletons. Material: CD8+ T cells from peripheral blood mononuclear cells, obtained in the second trimester of pregnancy. The receptors derive from a female donor with multiple sclerosis, enrolled in a pregnancy study.

The chain links TRBV28 to TRBJ2-2; TRBD2 matches at 11 bases. The CDR3 is made up of 14 amino acids. Germline V gene data show CDR1 as MDHEN and CDR2 as SYDVKM. Losses at the gene ends were 6 bases for V and 3 bases for J; bases not matched to a gene: 0. CDR3: CASRLAGDTGELFF. CDR3 nucleotides: TGTGCCAGCAGACTAGCGGGAGACACCGGGGAGCTGTTTTTT.

V gene TRBV14 combines with J gene TRBJ2-1; TRBD2 agrees at 9 bases. The CDR3 totals 12 residues. CDR1 and CDR2 (germline): SGHDN, FVKESK. The trim removed 5 bases at V and 14 bases at J, leaving 7 bases unmatched. CDR3 protein: CASSFGASGKFF. For the CDR3, the DNA is TGTGCCAGCAGCTTCGGGGCTAGCGGGAAGTTCTTC. The variable domain in full, with the rest retrieved from reference TRBV14 and TRBJ2-1, is EAGVTQFPSHSVIEKGQTVTLRCDPISGHDNLYWYRRVMGKEIKFLLHFVKESKQDESGMPNNRFLAERTGGTYSTLKVQPAELEDSGVYFCASSFGASGKFFGPGTRLTVL.

This clone was seen only once. CDR3 in amino acids: CASSFDLRLAGGPPYNEQFF. CDR3 coding DNA: TGTGCCAGCAGCTTCGATCTTAGACTAGCGGGAGGCCCCCCCTACAATGAGCAGTTCTTC. The genes are TRBV5-5 and TRBJ2-1; TRBD2 aligns across 13 bases. The V and J ends lost 2 bases and 2 bases, in that order; junction bases with no gene match: 13. Germline CDR1 and CDR2: SGHKS and YYEKEE (reference sequence). The CDR3 is made up of 20 amino acids.

The V and J genes are TRBV7-3 and TRBJ2-7; perhaps TRBD1 as D (5 bases). Trimming took off 0 bases at V and 3 bases at J, with 12 bases between the two ends. The CDR3 covers 15 residues. Germline V gene data show CDR1 as SGHTA and CDR2 as FQGTGA. The CDR3: CASSLTDSPSYEQYF. CDR3 bases: TGTGCCAGCAGCTTAACAGACAGCCCTAGCTACGAGCAGTACTTC.

The V call is TRBV6-5, the J call TRBJ2-7; 9 positions agree with TRBD2. Germline V gene data show CDR1 as MNHEY and CDR2 as SVGAGI. Trimming took 5 bases from V and 2 from J; bases not matched to a gene: 7. CDR3 size: 15 residues. This chain's CDR3 is CASSTGASGTYEQYF. CDR3 DNA sequence: TGTGCCAGCAGTACCGGGGCTAGCGGGACCTACGAGCAGTACTTC.

This chain joins TRBV18 and TRBJ2-7; TRBD1 matches 7 bases. The V gene end was trimmed by 4 bases and the J gene end by 2 bases; junction bases not matched to a gene: 2. This CDR3 contains 13 residues. Germline V gene data show CDR1 as KGHSH and CDR2 as LQKENI. The CDR3, as DNA: TGTGCCAGCTCACAACAGGGGACCTACGAGCAGTACTTC. Amino acids: CASSQQGTYEQYF.

This clone occurred once. The chain links TRBV4-2 to TRBJ1-1; the D gene is possibly TRBD1 (6 bases). CDR1 LGHNA and CDR2 YNFKEQ come from the germline V gene. Between the trimmed V and J ends, which lost 2 bases and 0 bases, there was a span of 10 bases. The CDR3 totals 15 residues. CDR3 sequence: CASSQNPGVNTEAFF. The CDR3, as DNA: TGTGCCAGCAGCCAAAACCCAGGGGTGAACACTGAAGCTTTCTTT.

CDR3 sequence: CASSFRQGTSYEQYF. The CDR3, as DNA: TGCGCCAGCAGTTTCCGACAGGGCACTTCCTACGAGCAGTACTTC. The genes are TRBV5-1 and TRBJ2-7; 7 bases fit TRBD1. CDR3 length equals 15 residues. V lost 5 bases to trimming and J lost 1 base; unmatched junction nucleotides: 9. CDR1 is SGHRS and CDR2 is YFSETQ in the germline V gene.

V gene TRBV5-4 combines with J gene TRBJ2-7; D may be TRBD2 (6 bases). The V gene lost 4 bases and the J gene lost 7 bases, with 18 bases spanning the gap. There are 14 residues in the CDR3. Germline CDR1 is SGHNT and CDR2 is YYREEE (reference sequence). The CDR3 region is CASSRRDSMGEQYF. CDR3 sequence (DNA): TGTGCCAGCAGCCGGCGGGACTCCATGGGGGAGCAGTACTTC.

The chain links TRBV19 to TRBJ1-1; perhaps TRBD1 as D (6 bases). CDR1 and CDR2 (germline): LNHDA, SQIVND (reference sequence). V gave up 3 bases and J gave up 1 base, with 6 bases separating them. There are 13 residues in the CDR3. DNA of the CDR3: TGTGCCAGTAGTATGGACAGGAACACTGAAGCTTTCTTT. As protein: CASSMDRNTEAFF.

This chain connects TRBV5-1 to TRBJ1-2; 11 nucleotides align to TRBD1. CDR3 length equals 13 residues. Germline-derived CDR1 and CDR2 are SGHRS and YFSETQ. The V segment lost 7 bases and the J segment 6 bases; nucleotides outside the gene matches: 5. CDR3 residues: CASGRTGGDGYTF. The CDR3 coding sequence is TGCGCCAGCGGTAGGACAGGGGGCGATGGCTACACCTTC.

The V gene is TRBV6-1, the J gene TRBJ2-1; maybe TRBD2 (6 bases). The V gene's germline CDR1 is MNHNS and CDR2 SASEGT. The CDR3 has 12 amino acids. CDR3 coding DNA: TGTTCTTCCGGGACTCTTTACAATGAGCAGTTCTTC. Translating it yields CSSGTLYNEQFF.

V usage is TRBV19 and J usage is TRBJ2-7; 9 positions match TRBD1. The CDR3 runs to 14 residues. V lost 8 bases to trimming and J lost 5 bases; unmatched junction nucleotides: 10. Germline values: CDR1 LNHDA, CDR2 SQIVND (reference sequence). The CDR3 sequence: CASDPGQGPHEQYF. The CDR3 coding sequence is TGTGCCAGTGATCCGGGACAGGGACCCCACGAGCAGTACTTC.

The rearrangement links TRBV5-5 to TRBJ2-2; TRBD2 aligns across 8 bases. J was trimmed by 3 bases and V by 9 bases; bases with no gene match: 10. The CDR3 totals 15 residues. Per germline, CDR1 SGHKS and CDR2 YYEKEE (reference sequence). The CDR3 sequence is CATQISGGDTGELFF. CDR3 DNA: TGTGCCACCCAGATCAGCGGGGGAGACACCGGGGAGCTGTTTTTT.

V usage is TRBV9 and J usage is TRBJ2-7, with TRBD2 identical over 8 bases. V lost 2 bases and J lost 3; bases outside the gene matches: 4. Looked up from germline, CDR1 is SGDLS and CDR2 is YYNGEE. The CDR3 has 14 residues. This CDR3 reads CASSVTSADYEQYF. In DNA form, the CDR3 reads TGTGCCAGCAGCGTGACTAGCGCAGACTACGAGCAGTACTTC.

The V gene is TRBV19, the J gene TRBJ1-1; a possible D gene is TRBD1 (6 bases). Per germline, CDR1 LNHDA and CDR2 SQIVND (reference sequence). Trimming took off 1 base at V and 5 bases at J, with 8 bases between the two ends. The CDR3 sequence is 13 residues long. In nucleotides, the CDR3 is TGTGCCAGTAGTATAGTCCAGGGGACTGAAGCTTTCTTT. Translation: CASSIVQGTEAFF.

The genes are TRBV7-6 and TRBJ2-3, with 7 bases fitting TRBD2. The CDR3 totals 14 residues. V dropped 4 bases and J dropped 1; count of bases not matched to a gene: 2. CDR1 is SGHVS, CDR2 FNYEAQ, per germline. The CDR3 DNA follows: TGTGCCAGCAGCTGGGGGGGTGGCACAGATACGCAGTATTTT. Translating gives CASSWGGGTDTQYF.

The chain couples TRBV10-3 to TRBJ1-1; D perhaps matches TRBD1 (5 bases). The CDR3 spans 12 residues. CDR1 and CDR2 from the germline V gene are ENHRY and SYGVKD. The V and J ends lost 5 bases and 5 bases respectively, with 9 bases between them. Here the CDR3 reads CAISQGPTEAFF. The CDR3 bases are TGTGCCATCAGTCAGGGTCCGACTGAAGCTTTCTTT.

This chain links TRBV7-9 with TRBJ2-4; D is ambiguous. The germline V gene encodes CDR1 SEHNR and CDR2 FQNEAQ (reference sequence). With 5 bases removed from V and 0 bases from J, the gap between germline ends came to 17 bases. CDR3 length: 17 amino acids. Here the CDR3 DNA reads TGTGCCAGCAGCGCCACGGTTAACTCCCTAGCCAAAAACATTCAGTACTTC. This translates into CASSATVNSLAKNIQYF.

The genes are TRBV5-6 and TRBJ1-5; D is possibly TRBD1 (5 bases). The CDR3 runs to 15 residues. Germline V lookup: CDR1 SGHDT, CDR2 YYEEEE. Trimming shortened V by 0 bases and J by 5 bases, and 12 bases separated the two germline ends. The CDR3 loop is CASSLGPQGDQPQHF. DNA of the CDR3: TGTGCCAGCAGCTTGGGTCCGCAGGGTGATCAGCCCCAGCATTTT.

The V and J genes are TRBV27 and TRBJ2-1; the D is unclear. The V end lost 3 bases, the J end lost 8 bases, and 11 bases lay between the germline ends. Germline CDR1 and CDR2: MNHEY and SMNVEV (reference sequence). The CDR3 loop spans 13 amino acids. This chain's CDR3 is CASSFRLFYEQFF. The CDR3 DNA sequence: TGTGCCAGCAGTTTTAGACTCTTCTATGAGCAGTTCTTC.

This chain uses TRBV27 with TRBJ2-2; D ambiguous. Deletions cut 6 bases from V and 6 bases from J, with 8 bases between. There are 12 residues in the CDR3. Germline V CDR1 and CDR2: MNHEY, SMNVEV (reference sequence). CDR3 coding DNA: TGTGCCAGCAGGCTATTAGCCGGGGAGCTGTTTTTT. Translation: CASRLLAGELFF.